This T cell receptor beta chain was obtained from a study of cytotoxic CD8 clonotypes in ibrutinib-treated CLL. Method: immunoSEQ multiplex PCR; TCRdb's copy keeps in-frame clones and lacks some. The data hold roughly 300,000 clones, with less than 85% observed a single time. In regard to this clone: Its antigen is currently unknown.

Study-wide findings and caveats: Baseline clonality exceeded age-matched healthy donors and tracked circulating CD8+ T-cell counts. The public clonotypes identified were infrequent and showed contraction or stability on treatment.

The starting material was PBMCs, obtained at disease progression, from a patient treated with ibrutinib. The origin of this receptor is a human donor with chronic lymphocytic leukemia.

CDR3: CASSEVGQGRGEQYF. The CDR3 DNA sequence: TGTGCCAGCAGTGAAGTGGGACAGGGGAGGGGCGAGCAGTACTTC. The chain joins TRBV6-1 to TRBJ2-7; 10 bases line up with TRBD1. Germline V gene sequence: CDR1 MNHNS, CDR2 SASEGT. The CDR3 has 15 residues. J was trimmed by 6 bases and V by 1 base; bases with no gene match: 6.